This T cell receptor beta chain came from a study of OX40 agonist ivuxolimab in advanced cancers. V was clipped by 1 base and J by 2 bases, with 11 bases between them. The CDR3 totals 16 residues. Germline V gene data show CDR1 as SEHNR and CDR2 as FQNEAQ (reference sequence). As concerns this clone: Its specificity is not known.

Method: immunoSEQ multiplex PCR; TCRdb's copy keeps in-frame clones and lacks some. This table has 60,000 to 75,000 clones, 84% appearing once. Overall study results and limits: Several nonresponders also turned out to have low normalized T-cell clonal expansion. With doses of 0.1 to 3.0 mg/kg, CD4+ and CD8+ blood T cells had undergone clonal expansion by week 6.

The origin of this receptor is an adult with an advanced solid tumor such as melanoma, head and neck, liver or kidney cancer. The V gene is TRBV7-9, the J gene TRBJ1-4; possibly TRBD1 for D (6 bases). The material sequenced was CD4+ or CD8+ T cells sorted from blood, taken in a trial of the OX40 agonist ivuxolimab. The chain's CDR3 is CASSLGGGSTNEKLFF. CDR3 nucleotides: TGTGCCAGCAGCTTAGGTGGGGGCTCGACTAATGAAAAACTGTTTTTT.